This T cell receptor beta chain derives from a study of T-cell memory formation after mild COVID-19. Looking at the study overall: TCR clusters showed largely donor specificity.

TCRdb ran MiXCR on the 5' RACE reads and lists one entry per CDR3 protein. The sample holds about 290,000 distinct CDR3 sequences; more than 15% are singletons and the top ten take more than 20%. This clonotype showed up just a few times. The antigen remains undetermined. Overall study findings and caveats: The pre-infection memory compartment contained some responding clones, suggesting cross-reactive memory joined. CD4/CD8 balance held among clones contracting day 15 to 85, and later expanders leaned CD4+. Chiefly within CM and EM were the contracting CD4+ clones; CD8+ ones were within EMRA.

Trimming took 4 bases from V and 10 from J; bases not matched to a gene: 8. Germline CDR1 SGHRS, CDR2 YFSETQ. The CDR3 extends over 14 amino acids. The gene calls are TRBV5-1 and TRBJ1-6; 7 bases are a match to TRBD1. The clonotype was recovered from a man aged 18 to 29 who had mild COVID-19 (a few samples of this study predate the infection). Cell type and time point are not known. The sequencing input was PBMCs or a T cell subset sorted from them (not recorded which). The CDR3 loop is CASSNDRVDSPLHF. CDR3 coding DNA: TGCGCCAGCAGCAACGACAGGGTGGACTCACCCCTCCACTTT.